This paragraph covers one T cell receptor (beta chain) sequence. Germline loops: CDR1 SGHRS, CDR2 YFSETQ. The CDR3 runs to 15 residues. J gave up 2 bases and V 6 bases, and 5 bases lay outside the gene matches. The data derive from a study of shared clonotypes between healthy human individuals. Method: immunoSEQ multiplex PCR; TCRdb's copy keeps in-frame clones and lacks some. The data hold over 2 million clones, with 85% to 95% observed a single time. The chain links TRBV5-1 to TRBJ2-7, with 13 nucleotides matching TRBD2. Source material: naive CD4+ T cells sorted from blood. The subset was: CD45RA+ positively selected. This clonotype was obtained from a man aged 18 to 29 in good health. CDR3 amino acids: CASTPGTSGTYEQYF. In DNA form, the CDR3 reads TGCGCCAGCACCCCTGGGACTAGCGGGACCTACGAGCAGTACTTC. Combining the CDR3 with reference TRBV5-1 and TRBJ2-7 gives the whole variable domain KAGVTQTPRYLIKTRGQQVTLSCSPISGHRSVSWYQQTPGQGLQFLFEYFSETQRNKGNFPGRFSGRQFSNSRSEMNVSTLELGDSALYLCASTPGTSGTYEQYFGPGTRLTVT.